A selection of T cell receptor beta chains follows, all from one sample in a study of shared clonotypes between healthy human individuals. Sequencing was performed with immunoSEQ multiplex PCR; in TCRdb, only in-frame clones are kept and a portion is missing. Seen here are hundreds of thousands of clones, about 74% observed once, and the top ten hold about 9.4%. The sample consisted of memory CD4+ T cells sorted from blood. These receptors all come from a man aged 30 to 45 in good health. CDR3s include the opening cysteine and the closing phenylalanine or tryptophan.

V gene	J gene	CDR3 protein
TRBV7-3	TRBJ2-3	CASSPLASSDTQYF
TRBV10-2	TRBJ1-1	CASTVQGNTEAFF
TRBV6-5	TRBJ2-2	CASSYRGGTGELFF
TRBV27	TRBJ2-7	CASSSPTRRDEQYF
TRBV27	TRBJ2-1	CASSFKHNEQFF
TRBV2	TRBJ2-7	CAKREPDSYEQYF
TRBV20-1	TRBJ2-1	CSAARQDEQFF
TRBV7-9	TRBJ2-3	CASSAGLAVTDTQYF
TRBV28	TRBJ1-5	CASSHDSLRPQHF
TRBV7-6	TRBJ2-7	CASSPLLAPEQYF